This T cell receptor beta chain was sequenced during a study of blood T cell repertoires in COVID-19. Looking at the study overall: Whether acute or convalescent, the COVID-19 samples came from the United States, Italy and Spain. Sources were T cells, B-cell-depleted T cells, or PBMCs; the material itself was cDNA or gDNA.

In the original processing: It was from reference gene primer amplification that nucleated cell counts were estimated. The table came from immunoSEQ multiplex PCR; TCRdb's copy has only in-frame clones and leaves some out. V, J and clone size are taken as reported in that table, and D and trimming were inferred from the DNA itself. This table holds 95,000 to 110,000 clones, 60% to 85% found once. Germline-derived CDR1 and CDR2 are SEHNR and FQNEAQ (reference sequence). The CDR3 contains 16 residues. Losses at the gene ends were 5 bases for V and 4 bases for J; bases not matched to a gene: 11. The origin of this receptor is a man between 65 and 85 years old with acute or convalescent COVID-19. The sequenced material came from peripheral blood. This rearrangement joins TRBV7-9 to TRBJ2-5, with 9 bases identical to TRBD1. The CDR3 reads CASSPGTGSAIETQYF. The DNA for the CDR3 is TGTGCCAGCAGCCCTGGGACAGGGTCAGCGATAGAGACCCAGTACTTC. The whole variable domain, filled in from reference TRBV7-9 and TRBJ2-5, reads DTGVSQNPRHKITKRGQNVTFRCDPISEHNRLYWYRQTLGQGPEFLTYFQNEAQLEKSRLLSDRFSAERPKGSFSTLEIQRTEQGDSAMYLCASSPGTGSAIETQYFGPGTRLLVL.